The rows below give T cell receptor beta chains drawn from one sample of a study of blood T cells in healthy people across ages. In TCRdb, the 5' RACE reads were re-called with MiXCR into one record per CDR3 protein. Counted here are more than 500,000 distinct CDR3 sequences, roughly a quarter occurring once; the ten biggest clones make up approximately 3.5%. This sample also appeared in a second study, on T cells of mothers and their children.

The sample consisted of blood. These receptor sequences come from a boy aged 2 to 10 in good health. Each CDR3 is given with its conserved first and last residue.

j_gene,v_gene,CDR3aa
TRBJ2-5,TRBV7-2,CASSRKTGETQYF
TRBJ1-2,TRBV5-1,CASSSRTGGSYGYTF
TRBJ2-4,TRBV12-3/TRBV12-4,CASSLGEGKNIQYF
TRBJ2-7,TRBV3-1,CASSRDSLAEQYF
TRBJ1-6,TRBV30,CASIPKRAVVYNSPLHF
TRBJ2-1,TRBV4-3,CASRLTSGSTYNEQFF
TRBJ2-3,TRBV14,CASRLGTGPQYF
TRBJ2-5,TRBV10-3,CAISDGQLTETQYF
TRBJ1-3,TRBV5-1,CASSLTGGSGNTIYF
TRBJ2-7,TRBV5-4,CASSPTSGNSYEQYF
TRBJ1-2,TRBV5-5,CASSQQGFGYTF
TRBJ2-3,TRBV5-1,CASSYREPSTDTQYF
TRBJ1-2,TRBV30,CAWTDTNYGYTF
TRBJ2-7,TRBV10-3,CAISEAGSGSYEQYF
TRBJ1-2,TRBV7-9,CASSSPGLGGYTF
TRBJ2-1,TRBV12-3/TRBV12-4,CASSFLTSDNEQFF
TRBJ2-1,TRBV7-9,CASSSTGTSGGNEQFF
TRBJ2-7,TRBV12-3/TRBV12-4,CASSSGPDAYEQYF
TRBJ2-3,TRBV12-3/TRBV12-4,CASSFQAGGTDTQYF
TRBJ2-7,TRBV20-1,CSARYQEYEQYF
TRBJ1-5,TRBV7-2,CASSSRGSNQPQHF
TRBJ2-5,TRBV25-1,CASSDPGGYPETQYF
TRBJ2-3,TRBV4-3,CASSQLNQGTQYF
TRBJ1-2,TRBV12-3/TRBV12-4,CASSLGEGYTF
TRBJ1-4,TRBV7-8,CASSLEDRRELFF
TRBJ2-7,TRBV7-8,CASSLASLGVNYEQYF
TRBJ2-5,TRBV4-1,CASSLLTGTSEDITQETQYF
TRBJ2-3,TRBV20-1,CSATRGGEGTDTQYF
TRBJ2-2,TRBV10-3,CAVRQEWTGELFF
TRBJ2-7,TRBV15,CATSRGFSYEQYF
TRBJ1-1,TRBV18,CASSPRQDTEAFF
TRBJ2-7,TRBV7-2,CASSLGAGGAYEQYF
TRBJ2-3,TRBV7-8,CASSLSLDTQYF
TRBJ2-2,TRBV7-2,CASSGAPPARIYTGELFF
TRBJ1-1,TRBV30,CAWGRDTEAFF
TRBJ1-2,TRBV10-3,CAISESQEGDGYTF
NA,TRBV5-1,CASSLFFERDEQYF
TRBJ1-2,TRBV29-1,CSVESLYGYTF
TRBJ2-5,TRBV2,CASSEGRGLETQYF
TRBJ2-1,TRBV7-9,CASRTFWELNF
TRBJ1-1,TRBV6-5,CASSQGASEAFF